The TCR beta chain described here comes from a study of cytomegalovirus exposure and HLA in healthy donors. Though nominally healthy at sampling, donors likely had unrecorded immune exposures. PCR used 60 Vbeta primers and 13 Jbeta primers. The repertoire was sequenced with immunoSEQ multiplex PCR; TCRdb's copy has only in-frame clones and lacks some. The sample records roughly 230,000 clones, approximately 78% being singletons. The V gene's germline CDR1 is SGDLS and CDR2 YYNGEE. J was trimmed by 7 bases and V by 4 bases; bases with no gene match: 17. This CDR3 region has 20 residues. The rearrangement uses TRBV9 and TRBJ2-1; 16 positions match TRBD2. The TCR sequence derives from a boy younger than 18 in good health and CMV-seronegative. What was sequenced was PBMCs. CDR3 nucleotides: TGTGCCAGCAGCTCCCGAGGGACTAGCGGGAGGGGCTCACTACTAAATGAGCAGTTCTTC. Residues: CASSSRGTSGRGSLLNEQFF.